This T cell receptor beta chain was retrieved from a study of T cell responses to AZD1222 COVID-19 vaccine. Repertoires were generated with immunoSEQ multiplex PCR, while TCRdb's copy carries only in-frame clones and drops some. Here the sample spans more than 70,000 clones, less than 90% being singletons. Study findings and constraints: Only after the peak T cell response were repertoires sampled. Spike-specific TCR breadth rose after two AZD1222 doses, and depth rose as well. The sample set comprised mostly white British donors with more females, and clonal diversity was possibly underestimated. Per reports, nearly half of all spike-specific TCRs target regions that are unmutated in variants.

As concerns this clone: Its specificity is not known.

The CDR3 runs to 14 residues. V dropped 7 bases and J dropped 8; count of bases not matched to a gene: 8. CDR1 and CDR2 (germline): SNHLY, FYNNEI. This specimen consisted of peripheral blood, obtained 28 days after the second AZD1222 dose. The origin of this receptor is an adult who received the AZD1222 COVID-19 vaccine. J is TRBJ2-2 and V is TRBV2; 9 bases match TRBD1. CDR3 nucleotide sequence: TGTGCCAGCATGGGACAGGGAATTGGGGGGGAGCTGTTTTTT. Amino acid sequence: CASMGQGIGGELFF.